This T cell receptor beta chain was obtained from a study of CD8 T cells in Susac syndrome. Trimming left V 2 bases short and J 9 bases short, with 11 bases between. CDR3 length equals 12 residues. Germline assignment: CDR1 GTSNPN and CDR2 SVGIG (reference sequence). It was with random hexamers that about 0.45 to 1 ug RNA was reverse transcribed. Using its own MiXCR run on the immunoSEQ multiplex PCR reads, TCRdb lists one record per CDR3 protein. The top ten clones hold less than 0.15% of a sample with 210,000 or so distinct CDR3 sequences, 80% to 95% of them seen once. What was sequenced was CD8+ T cells from PBMCs. This sequence was found in a human donor with multiple sclerosis. This rearrangement joins TRBV30 to TRBJ2-1; possibly TRBD1 or TRBD2 for D (6 bases each). The CDR3 is CAWSLGGGEQFF. As DNA, the CDR3 is TGTGCCTGGAGTCTGGGGGGCGGTGAGCAGTTCTTC.